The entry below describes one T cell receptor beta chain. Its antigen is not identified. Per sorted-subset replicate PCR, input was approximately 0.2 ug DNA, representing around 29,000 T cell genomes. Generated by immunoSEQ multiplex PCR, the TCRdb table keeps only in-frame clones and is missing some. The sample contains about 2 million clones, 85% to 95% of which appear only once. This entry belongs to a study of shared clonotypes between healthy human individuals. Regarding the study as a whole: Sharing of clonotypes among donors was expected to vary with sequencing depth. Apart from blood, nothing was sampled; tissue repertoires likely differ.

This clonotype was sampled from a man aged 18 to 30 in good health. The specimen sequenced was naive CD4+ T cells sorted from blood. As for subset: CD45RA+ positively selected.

CDR3 DNA sequence: TGTGCCAGCAGCTTGGAGGGGACAGGGCGACAGGATGCTACGCAGTATTTT. Translating gives CASSLEGTGRQDATQYF. This rearrangement joins TRBV5-5 to TRBJ2-3; 9 nucleotides match TRBD1. CDR3 length: 17 amino acids. Looked up from germline, CDR1 is SGHKS and CDR2 is YYEKEE (reference sequence). J lost 8 bases, V lost 0 bases, and 13 bases had no gene match. Combining the CDR3 with reference TRBV5-5 and TRBJ2-3 gives the whole variable domain DAGVTQSPTHLIKTRGQQVTLRCSPISGHKSVSWYQQVLGQGPQFIFQYYEKEERGRGNFPDRFSARQFPNYSSELNVNALLLGDSALYLCASSLEGTGRQDATQYFGPGTRLTVL.